Listed below are T cell receptor beta chains from one sample, sequenced in a study of sequential checkpoint blockade in melanoma. Measured with immunoSEQ multiplex PCR; TCRdb has only the in-frame clones, and not every one. This repertoire shows about 9,100 clones, 24% found once; its top ten account for approximately 16%. Material: tumor tissue (inferred from file names), obtained from a patient given nivolumab and ipilimumab in sequence. The source of these receptors is a human donor with melanoma. Each CDR3 is given with its conserved first and last residue. A D gene is named only where the DNA matches it firmly. Clone size, where shown, is once, few, many, or a class for clones that have expanded.

CDR3 protein: CASSLGRKREQYF
CDR3 DNA: TGTGCCAGCAGCCTGGGTCGAAAGCGGGAGCAGTACTTC
clone size: few
V gene: TRBV7-2
D gene: .
CDR3 length: 13
J gene: TRBJ2-7

CDR3 protein: CASSYSTRGGDLAKNIQYF
CDR3 DNA: TGTGCCAGCAGTTACTCAACACGAGGGGGTGACCTAGCCAAAAACATTCAGTACTTC
clone size: .
V gene: TRBV6-7
D gene: .
CDR3 length: 19
J gene: TRBJ2-4

CDR3 protein: CASSAQGDREGKGYTF
CDR3 DNA: TGTGCCAGCAGCGCACAAGGGGACAGGGAAGGTAAAGGCTACACCTTC
clone size: .
V gene: TRBV7-4
D gene: TRBD1
CDR3 length: 16
J gene: TRBJ1-2

CDR3 protein: CASSGSTGNSNQPQHF
CDR3 DNA: TGTGCCAGCAGTGGGTCGACTGGGAATAGCAATCAGCCCCAGCATTTT
clone size: few
V gene: TRBV9
D gene: .
CDR3 length: 16
J gene: TRBJ1-5

CDR3 protein: CASSVHSGANVLTF
CDR3 DNA: TGTGCCAGCAGTGTCCACTCTGGGGCCAACGTCCTGACTTTC
clone size: few
V gene: TRBV25-1
D gene: .
CDR3 length: 14
J gene: TRBJ2-6

CDR3 protein: CASRGRGAETQYF
CDR3 DNA: TGTGCCAGCCGGGGACGGGGGGCAGAGACCCAGTACTTC
clone size: .
V gene: TRBV6-8
D gene: .
CDR3 length: 13
J gene: TRBJ2-5

CDR3 protein: CATSAMLSSTDTQYF
CDR3 DNA: TGTGCTACGTCCGCGATGTTATCTAGCACAGATACGCAGTATTTT
clone size: few
V gene: TRBV12-2
D gene: .
CDR3 length: 15
J gene: TRBJ2-3

CDR3 protein: CASSLRSPNQPQHF
CDR3 DNA: TGTGCCAGCAGTTTAAGGTCTCCGAATCAGCCCCAGCATTTT
clone size: few
V gene: TRBV27
D gene: .
CDR3 length: 14
J gene: TRBJ1-5

CDR3 protein: CASRRAPDNYGYTF
CDR3 DNA: TGTGCCAGTAGGAGGGCGCCGGACAACTATGGCTACACCTTC
clone size: few
V gene: TRBV19
D gene: .
CDR3 length: 14
J gene: TRBJ1-2

CDR3 protein: CASSFSQGVGAFF
CDR3 DNA: TGTGCCAGCAGTTTTTCCCAGGGGGTTGGGGCTTTCTTT
clone size: .
V gene: TRBV28
D gene: TRBD1
CDR3 length: 13
J gene: TRBJ1-1

CDR3 protein: CASSLMLAGEGNEQFF
CDR3 DNA: TGTGCCAGCAGCTTAATGCTAGCGGGAGAGGGAAATGAGCAGTTCTTC
clone size: many
V gene: TRBV11-3
D gene: TRBD2
CDR3 length: 16
J gene: TRBJ2-1

CDR3 protein: CASSPRVSETEAFF
CDR3 DNA: TGTGCCAGCTCACCTAGGGTTTCGGAGACTGAAGCTTTCTTT
clone size: .
V gene: TRBV18
D gene: .
CDR3 length: 14
J gene: TRBJ1-1

CDR3 protein: CASNPTDGTDTQYF
CDR3 DNA: TGTGCCAGCAACCCCACGGATGGCACAGATACGCAGTATTTT
clone size: .
V gene: TRBV28
D gene: .
CDR3 length: 14
J gene: TRBJ2-3

CDR3 protein: CASSVGQGRVGYTF
CDR3 DNA: TGTGCCAGCAGTGTGGGACAGGGTAGGGTTGGCTACACCTTC
clone size: .
V gene: TRBV6-8
D gene: TRBD1
CDR3 length: 14
J gene: TRBJ1-2

CDR3 protein: CASSLMAGGPYEQYF
CDR3 DNA: TGTGCCAGCAGCTTAATGGCGGGAGGGCCTTACGAGCAGTACTTC
clone size: few
V gene: TRBV11-3
D gene: TRBD2
CDR3 length: 15
J gene: TRBJ2-7

CDR3 protein: CASSGRTATNEKLFF
CDR3 DNA: TGTGCCAGCAGCGGGAGGACAGCAACTAATGAAAAACTGTTTTTT
clone size: few
V gene: TRBV11-3
D gene: .
CDR3 length: 15
J gene: TRBJ1-4

CDR3 protein: CASSPTGTGNTIYF
CDR3 DNA: TGTGCTAGCAGCCCGACAGGGACTGGAAACACCATATATTTT
clone size: .
V gene: TRBV11-3
D gene: TRBD1
CDR3 length: 14
J gene: TRBJ1-3

CDR3 protein: CASSHPLAGELFF
CDR3 DNA: TGTGCCAGTAGCCACCCTTTAGCCGGGGAGCTGTTTTTT
clone size: .
V gene: TRBV19
D gene: .
CDR3 length: 13
J gene: TRBJ2-2

CDR3 protein: CASSDGQIIAKNIQYF
CDR3 DNA: TGCGCCAGCAGTGACGGACAAATCATAGCCAAAAACATTCAGTACTTC
clone size: .
V gene: TRBV10-2
D gene: .
CDR3 length: 16
J gene: TRBJ2-4

CDR3 protein: CASSFETSAIGGIWYF
CDR3 DNA: TGTGCCAGCAGTTTCGAGACTAGCGCAATTGGGGGAATTTGGTATTTT
clone size: medium-sized
V gene: TRBV28
D gene: TRBD2
CDR3 length: 16
J gene: TRBJ2-3